The 6 T cell receptor beta chains below all came from one sample that was sequenced in a study of blood T cells in healthy people across ages (dated by TCRdb to 2014 to 2015). The receptor library was made with 5' RACE. The sequencing machine was an Illumina HiSeq 2500. A second PCR of roughly 6 to 11 cycles was run with a J-beta primer mix and a sample-barcoded 5' primer. TCRdb passed the public sequencing reads through fastp at Q25 and MiXCR, retaining productive beta sequences. Here each entry gathers all rows of one CDR3 protein and keeps the most common genes and DNA. The sample table records approximately 780,000 distinct CDR3 sequences; roughly 25% of these occur just once. The ten largest clones add up to around 3% of the sample. These data also featured in a second study, about T cells of mothers and their children.

Specimen: blood. All receptors derive from a boy aged 10-17 years in good health.

This clonotype was seen more than once but under ten times. This chain uses TRBV13 with TRBJ2-5, with TRBD1 matching over 7 bases. Germline V gene lookup returns CDR1 PRHDT and CDR2 FYEKMQ (reference sequence). The CDR3 runs 15 residues. V lost 5 bases and J lost 4; bases outside the gene matches: 10. The chain's CDR3 is CASSRDREGGETQYF. CDR3 sequence (DNA): TGTGCCAGCAGCCGCGACAGGGAAGGCGGAGAGACCCAGTACTTC.

This clonotype was counted many times. J is TRBJ1-5 and V is TRBV20-1, with a possible D match to TRBD1 (6 bases). Looked up from germline, CDR1 is DFQATT and CDR2 is SNEGSKA (reference sequence). CDR3 length: 16 amino acids. V was clipped by 1 base and J by 7 bases, with 20 bases between them. This chain's CDR3 is CSARALSGGAGQPQHF. The CDR3 DNA reads as TGCAGTGCTAGAGCCCTGTCGGGGGGGGCGGGGCAGCCCCAGCATTTT.

CDR3 amino acids: CASSDPAGGILTEAFF. The CDR3 DNA follows: TGTGCCAGCAGTGATCCCGCAGGGGGCATTCTCACTGAAGCTTTCTTT. This rearrangement joins TRBV25-1 to TRBJ1-1, with TRBD1 identical over 8 bases. CDR1 is MGHDK, CDR2 SYGVNS, per germline. V lost 3 bases, J lost 4 bases, and 10 bases stayed unmatched. The CDR3 length is 16 residues.

V gene TRBV7-6 combines with J gene TRBJ1-4, with D perhaps TRBD1 (5 bases). Germline lookup yields CDR1 SGHVS and CDR2 FNYEAQ. The V end lost 5 bases, the J end lost 1 base, and 8 bases lay between the germline ends. This CDR3 has 14 residues. DNA for the CDR3: TGTGCCAGCAGCACGACAGTAACTAATGAAAAACTGTTTTTT. Amino acids: CASSTTVTNEKLFF.

The table lists this clonotype with a few counts. CDR3 DNA: TGTGCCAGCAGTCCTACCGTACCGCCGTTAGACGAGCAGTACTTC. Amino acids: CASSPTVPPLDEQYF. The chain recombines TRBV28 with TRBJ2-7; no firm D call. Germline values: CDR1 MDHEN, CDR2 SYDVKM. Between the trimmed V and J ends, which lost 5 bases and 5 bases, there was a span of 19 bases. The CDR3 is 15 residues long. The full variable domain, its missing parts supplied by reference TRBV28 and TRBJ2-7, is DVKVTQSSRYLVKRTGEKVFLECVQDMDHENMFWYRQDPGLGLRLIYFSYDVKMKEKGDIPEGYSVSREKKERFSLILESASTNQTSMYLCASSPTVPPLDEQYFGPGTRLTVT.

The V and J genes are TRBV9 and TRBJ2-7; D may be TRBD2 (6 bases). V lost 0 bases to trimming and J lost 0 bases, with 10 bases between them. The CDR3 loop spans 15 amino acids. The germline CDR1 and CDR2 sequences are SGDLS and YYNGEE. DNA of the CDR3: TGTGCCAGCAGCGTAGCCGCGGGGACCTCCTACGAGCAGTACTTC. It specifies CASSVAAGTSYEQYF.